This TCR beta chain is from a study of shared clonotypes between healthy human individuals. Clones were read by immunoSEQ multiplex PCR, and TCRdb kept only the in-frame ones, dropping some. The table shows roughly 640,000 clones, with approximately 79% occurring only once. Germline CDR1 and CDR2: MNHEY and SVGAGI. This CDR3 has 15 amino acids. After removal of 6 bases from V and 5 bases from J, the junction contained 12 bases not matched to a gene. General study points: Clonotype sharing across donors was expected to vary with sequencing depth.

A word on this clone: Its target is unknown.

The sequenced sample was memory CD4+ T cells sorted from blood. Described subset: CD45RA-negative fraction. The source of this sequence is a woman younger than 45 in good health. V usage is TRBV6-5 and J usage is TRBJ1-2, with 7 bases aligning to TRBD1. CDR3 loop: CASRAGTAPSYGYTF. Here the CDR3 DNA reads TGTGCCAGCAGGGCCGGGACAGCCCCGTCGTATGGCTACACCTTC.